This TCR beta chain is from a study of shared T cell receptors in the human thymus. The CDR3 runs 15 residues. In germline, CDR1 is LGHNT, CDR2 FRNRAP. Trimming stripped 5 bases from V and 5 bases from J, with 16 bases between. Sequencing was performed with immunoSEQ multiplex PCR; in TCRdb, only in-frame clones are kept and a portion is missing. The sample yields over 650,000 clones, around 87% seen once. This sample was also put to use in a study of human thymus T cells. From that study: Donation was from healthy Finnish infants who were having corrective surgery that addressed congenital heart defects. Resected material from corrective heart surgery provided the thymus tissue analysed. It looked as if thymic and blood repertoires used V and J genes in a biased way. Overlap was high between thymic repertoires from unrelated individuals, as reported in related research.

The V and J genes are TRBV12-5 and TRBJ2-1, with D unresolved. Sample: thymocytes. The TCR sequence derives from a boy younger than two with a congenital heart defect. CDR3 coding DNA: TGTGCTAGTGGTCAGGCCCCTCCGCTACACAATGAGCAGTTCTTC. It yields the protein CASGQAPPLHNEQFF.